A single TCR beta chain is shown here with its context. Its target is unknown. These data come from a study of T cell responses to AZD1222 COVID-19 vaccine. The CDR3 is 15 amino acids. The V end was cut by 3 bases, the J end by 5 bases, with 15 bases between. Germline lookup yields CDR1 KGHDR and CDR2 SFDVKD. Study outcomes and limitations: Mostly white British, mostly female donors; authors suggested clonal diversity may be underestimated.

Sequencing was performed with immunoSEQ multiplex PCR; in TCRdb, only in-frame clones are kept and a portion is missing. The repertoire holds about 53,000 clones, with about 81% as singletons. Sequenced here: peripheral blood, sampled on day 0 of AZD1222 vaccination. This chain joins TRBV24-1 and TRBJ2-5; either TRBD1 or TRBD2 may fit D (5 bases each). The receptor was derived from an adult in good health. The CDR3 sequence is CATSDTGTLGETQYF. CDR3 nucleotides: TGTGCCACCAGTGATACCGGGACCCTCGGGGAGACCCAGTACTTC.